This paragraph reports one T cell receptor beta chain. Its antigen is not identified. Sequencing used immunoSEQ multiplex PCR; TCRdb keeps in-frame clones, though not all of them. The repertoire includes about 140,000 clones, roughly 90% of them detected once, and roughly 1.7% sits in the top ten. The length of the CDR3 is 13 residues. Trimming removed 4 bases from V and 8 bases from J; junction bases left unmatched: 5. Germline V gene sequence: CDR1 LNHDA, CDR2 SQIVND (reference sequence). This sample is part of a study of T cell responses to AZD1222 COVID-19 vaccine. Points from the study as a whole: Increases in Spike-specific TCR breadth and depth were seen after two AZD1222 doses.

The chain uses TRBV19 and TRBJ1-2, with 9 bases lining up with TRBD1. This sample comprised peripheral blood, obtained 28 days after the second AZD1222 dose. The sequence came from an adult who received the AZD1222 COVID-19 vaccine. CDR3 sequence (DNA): TGTGCCAGTAGTACCCCGGGACAGGGAGGCTACACCTTC. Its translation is CASSTPGQGGYTF.